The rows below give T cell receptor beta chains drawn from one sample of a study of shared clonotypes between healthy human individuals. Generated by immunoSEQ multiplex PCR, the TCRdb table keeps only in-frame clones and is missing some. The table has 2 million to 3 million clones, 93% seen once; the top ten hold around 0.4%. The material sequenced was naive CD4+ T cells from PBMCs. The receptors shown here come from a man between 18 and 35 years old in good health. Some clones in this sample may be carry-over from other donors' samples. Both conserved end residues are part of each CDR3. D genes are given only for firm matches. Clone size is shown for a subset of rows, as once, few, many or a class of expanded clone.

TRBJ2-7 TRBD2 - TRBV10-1 CASSESVTSGWREQYF TGCGCCAGCAGTGAGTCTGTGACTAGCGGGTGGCGGGAGCAGTACTTC
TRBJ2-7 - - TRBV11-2 CASSSPPNYEQYF TGTGCCAGCAGTTCTCCCCCAAACTACGAGCAGTACTTC
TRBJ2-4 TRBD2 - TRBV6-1 CASSEKRLSGGGGIQYF TGTGCCAGCAGTGAGAAAAGGCTTAGCGGCGGGGGAGGCATTCAGTACTTC
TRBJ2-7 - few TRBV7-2 CASSLGRSGYEQYF TGTGCCAGCAGCTTAGGTCGATCGGGCTACGAGCAGTACTTC
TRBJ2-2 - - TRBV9 CASSPQLASETGELFF TGTGCCAGCAGCCCGCAGCTAGCGTCTGAAACCGGGGAGCTGTTTTTT
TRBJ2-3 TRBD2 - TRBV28 CASSPTSGRDTQYF TGTGCCAGCAGCCCTACTAGCGGGAGGGATACGCAGTATTTT
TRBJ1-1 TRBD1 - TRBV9 CASSVGGGGYTEAFF TGTGCCAGCAGCGTAGGGGGAGGGGGCTACACTGAAGCTTTCTTT
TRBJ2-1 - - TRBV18 CASSPVSGGYEQFF TGTGCCAGCTCACCGGTCTCCGGGGGCTATGAGCAGTTCTTC
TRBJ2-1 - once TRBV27 CASTGLDNEQFF TGTGCCAGCACTGGACTGGACAATGAGCAGTTCTTC
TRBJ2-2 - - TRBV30 CAWSGTENTGELFF TGTGCCTGGAGTGGGACAGAGAACACCGGGGAGCTGTTTTTT
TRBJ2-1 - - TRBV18 CASSLGRATPEQFF TGTGCCAGCTCGCTCGGCCGGGCCACCCCTGAGCAGTTCTTC
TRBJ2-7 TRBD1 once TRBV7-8 CASSLRQGIEQYF TGTGCCAGCAGCTTACGACAGGGGATCGAGCAGTACTTC
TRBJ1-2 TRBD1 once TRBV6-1 CASRGDRPNGYTF TGTGCCAGCAGAGGGGACAGACCCAATGGCTACACCTTC
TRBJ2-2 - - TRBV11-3 CATGHKNTGELFF TGTGCCACCGGACATAAGAACACCGGGGAGCTGTTTTTT
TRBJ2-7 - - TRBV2 CASSRQVGVVEQYF TGTGCCAGCAGTCGACAGGTGGGGGTCGTCGAGCAGTACTTC
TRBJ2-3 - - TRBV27 CASSLFALGGTDTQYF TGTGCCAGCAGTTTATTTGCATTAGGAGGCACAGATACGCAGTATTTT
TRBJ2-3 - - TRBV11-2 CASSSVGDTQYF TGTGCCAGCAGCTCGGTAGGGGATACGCAGTATTTT
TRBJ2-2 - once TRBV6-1 CASIPGRNTGELFF TGTGCCAGCATCCCCGGGAGGAACACCGGGGAGCTGTTTTTT
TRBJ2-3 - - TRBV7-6 CASSRLGATDTDTQYF TGTGCCAGCAGCCGTCTAGGGGCAACAGATACAGATACGCAGTATTTT
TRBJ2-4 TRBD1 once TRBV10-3 CAISGNRGAKNIQYF TGTGCCATCAGTGGTAACAGGGGGGCCAAAAACATTCAGTACTTC
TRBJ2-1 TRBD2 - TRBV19 CASTGLASGSYNEQFF TGTGCCAGTACGGGGCTCGCTAGCGGGTCATACAATGAGCAGTTCTTC
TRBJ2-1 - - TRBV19 CASSMSQALHEQFF TGTGCCAGTAGTATGTCGCAGGCCCTCCATGAGCAGTTCTTC
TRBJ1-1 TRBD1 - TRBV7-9 CASSLGQFMNTEAFF TGTGCCAGCAGCCTGGGACAGTTCATGAACACTGAAGCTTTCTTT
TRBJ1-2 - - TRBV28 CASSLSWNYGYTF TGTGCCAGCAGTTTATCTTGGAACTATGGCTACACCTTC
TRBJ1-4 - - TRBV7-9 CASSPGPYTNEKLFF TGTGCCAGCAGCCCCGGACCCTATACTAATGAAAAACTGTTTTTT
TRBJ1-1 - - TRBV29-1 CSAEGGRRNTEAFF TGCAGCGCTGAGGGGGGCAGGAGGAACACTGAAGCTTTCTTT